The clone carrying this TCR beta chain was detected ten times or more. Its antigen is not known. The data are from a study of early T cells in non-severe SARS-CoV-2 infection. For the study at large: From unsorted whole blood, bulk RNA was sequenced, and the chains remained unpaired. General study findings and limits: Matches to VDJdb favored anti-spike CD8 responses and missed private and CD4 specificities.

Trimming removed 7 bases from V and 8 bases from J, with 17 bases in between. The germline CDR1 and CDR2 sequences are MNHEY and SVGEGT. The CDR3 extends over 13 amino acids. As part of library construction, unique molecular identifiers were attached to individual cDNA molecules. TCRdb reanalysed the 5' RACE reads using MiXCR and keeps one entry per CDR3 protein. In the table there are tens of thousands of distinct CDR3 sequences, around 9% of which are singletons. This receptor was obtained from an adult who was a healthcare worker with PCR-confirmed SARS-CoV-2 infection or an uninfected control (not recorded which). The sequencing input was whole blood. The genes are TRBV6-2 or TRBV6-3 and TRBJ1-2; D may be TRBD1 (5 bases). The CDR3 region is CASKDTGEDGYTF. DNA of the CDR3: TGTGCCAGCAAGGACACCGGCGAGGACGGCTACACCTTC.